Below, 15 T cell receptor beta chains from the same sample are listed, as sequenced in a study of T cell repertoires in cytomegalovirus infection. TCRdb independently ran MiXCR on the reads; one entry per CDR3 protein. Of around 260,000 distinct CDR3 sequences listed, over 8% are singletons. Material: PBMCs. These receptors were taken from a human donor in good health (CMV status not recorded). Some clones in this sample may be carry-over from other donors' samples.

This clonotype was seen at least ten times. This chain's CDR3 is CASSVRPGLAGGPANEQYF. CDR3 DNA: TGTGCCAGCAGCGTACGCCCGGGACTAGCGGGAGGTCCCGCTAACGAGCAGTACTTC. The chain joins TRBV9 to TRBJ2-7, with TRBD2 matching over 15 bases. V trimming: 1 base; J trimming: 5 bases; junction bases outside the gene matches: 13. Per germline, CDR1 SGDLS and CDR2 YYNGEE. This CDR3 has 19 amino acids.

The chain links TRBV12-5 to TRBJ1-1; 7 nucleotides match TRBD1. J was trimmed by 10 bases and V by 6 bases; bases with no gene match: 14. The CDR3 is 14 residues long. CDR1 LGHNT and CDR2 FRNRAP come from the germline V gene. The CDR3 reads CASGLGQAGSPAFF. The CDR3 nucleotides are TGTGCTAGTGGCCTAGGACAGGCGGGGTCCCCAGCTTTCTTT. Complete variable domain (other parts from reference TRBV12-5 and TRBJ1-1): DARVTQTPRHKVTEMGQEVTMRCQPILGHNTVFWYRQTMMQGLELLAYFRNRAPLDDSGMPKDRFSAEMPDATLATLKIQPSEPRDSAVYFCASGLGQAGSPAFFGQGTRLTVV.

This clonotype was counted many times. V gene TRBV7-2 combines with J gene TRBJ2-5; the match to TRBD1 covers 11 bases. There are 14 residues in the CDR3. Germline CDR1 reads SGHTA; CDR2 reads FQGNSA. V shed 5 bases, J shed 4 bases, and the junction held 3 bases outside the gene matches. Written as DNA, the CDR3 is TGTGCCAGCAGCCGGACAGGGGGCGGAGAGACCCAGTACTTC. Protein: CASSRTGGGETQYF.

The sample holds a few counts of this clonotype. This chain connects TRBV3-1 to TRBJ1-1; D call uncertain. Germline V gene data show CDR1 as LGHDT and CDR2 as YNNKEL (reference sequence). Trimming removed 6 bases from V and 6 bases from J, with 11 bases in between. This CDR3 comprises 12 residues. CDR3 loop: CASSLSSAEAFF. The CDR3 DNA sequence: TGTGCCAGCAGTCTCTCGAGCGCTGAAGCTTTCTTT.

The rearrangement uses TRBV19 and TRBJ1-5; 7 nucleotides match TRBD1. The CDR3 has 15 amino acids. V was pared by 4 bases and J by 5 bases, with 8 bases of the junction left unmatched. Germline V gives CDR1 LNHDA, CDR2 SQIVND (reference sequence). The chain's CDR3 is CASSKGRQGDQPQHF. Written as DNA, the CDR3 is TGTGCCAGTAGTAAGGGGCGACAGGGTGATCAGCCCCAGCATTTT.

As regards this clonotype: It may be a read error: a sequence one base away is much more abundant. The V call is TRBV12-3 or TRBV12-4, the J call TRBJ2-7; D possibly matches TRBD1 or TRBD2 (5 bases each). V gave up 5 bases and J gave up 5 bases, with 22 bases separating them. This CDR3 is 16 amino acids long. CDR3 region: CASSPPSRAGSHEQYF. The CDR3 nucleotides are TGTGCCAGCAGTCCCCCTAGCCGGGCAGGGTCTCACGAGCAGTACTTC.

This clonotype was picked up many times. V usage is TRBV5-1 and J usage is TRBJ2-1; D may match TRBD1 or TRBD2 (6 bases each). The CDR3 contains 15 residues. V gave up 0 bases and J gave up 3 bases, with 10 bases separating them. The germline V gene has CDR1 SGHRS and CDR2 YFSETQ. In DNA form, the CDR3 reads TGCGCCAGCAGCTTGGTAGCGGACAGCTACAATGAGCAGTTCTTC. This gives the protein CASSLVADSYNEQFF.

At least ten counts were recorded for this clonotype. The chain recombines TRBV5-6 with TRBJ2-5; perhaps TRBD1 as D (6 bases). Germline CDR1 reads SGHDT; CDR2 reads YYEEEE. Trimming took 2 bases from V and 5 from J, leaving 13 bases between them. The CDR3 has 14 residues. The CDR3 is CASSFTQGYETQYF. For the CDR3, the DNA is TGTGCCAGCAGCTTCACACAGGGCTACGAGACCCAGTACTTC.

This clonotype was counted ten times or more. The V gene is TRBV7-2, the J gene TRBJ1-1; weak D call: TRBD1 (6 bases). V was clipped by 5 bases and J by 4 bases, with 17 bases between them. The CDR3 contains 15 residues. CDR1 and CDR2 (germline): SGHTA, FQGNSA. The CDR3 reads CASSLFRGEATEAFF. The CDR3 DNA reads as TGTGCCAGCAGCCTATTTAGGGGGGAGGCCACTGAAGCTTTCTTT. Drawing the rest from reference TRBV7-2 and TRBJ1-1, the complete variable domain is GAGVSQSPSNKVTEKGKDVELRCDPISGHTALYWYRQSLGQGLEFLIYFQGNSAPDKSGLPSDRFSAERTGGSVSTLTIQRTQQEDSAVYLCASSLFRGEATEAFFGQGTRLTVV.

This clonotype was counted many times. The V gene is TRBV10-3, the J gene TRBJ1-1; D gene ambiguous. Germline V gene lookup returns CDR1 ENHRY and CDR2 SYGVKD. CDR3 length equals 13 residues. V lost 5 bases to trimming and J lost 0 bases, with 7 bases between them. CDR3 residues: CAISSEMNTEAFF. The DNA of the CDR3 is TGTGCCATCAGTTCAGAGATGAACACTGAAGCTTTCTTT.

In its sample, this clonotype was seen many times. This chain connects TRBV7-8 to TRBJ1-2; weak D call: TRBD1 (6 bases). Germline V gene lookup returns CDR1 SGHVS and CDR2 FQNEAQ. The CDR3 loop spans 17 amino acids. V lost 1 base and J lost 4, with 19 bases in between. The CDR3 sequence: CASSLEKGGGRVYGYTF. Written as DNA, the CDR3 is TGTGCCAGCAGCTTAGAGAAAGGAGGGGGGAGGGTCTATGGCTACACCTTC.

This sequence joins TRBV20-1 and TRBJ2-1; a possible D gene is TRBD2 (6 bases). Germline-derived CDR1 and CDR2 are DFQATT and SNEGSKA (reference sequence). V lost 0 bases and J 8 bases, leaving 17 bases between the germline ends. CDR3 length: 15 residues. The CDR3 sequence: CSARDLGGRGDEQFF. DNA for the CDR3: TGCAGTGCTAGAGATCTGGGAGGCCGCGGGGATGAGCAGTTCTTC.

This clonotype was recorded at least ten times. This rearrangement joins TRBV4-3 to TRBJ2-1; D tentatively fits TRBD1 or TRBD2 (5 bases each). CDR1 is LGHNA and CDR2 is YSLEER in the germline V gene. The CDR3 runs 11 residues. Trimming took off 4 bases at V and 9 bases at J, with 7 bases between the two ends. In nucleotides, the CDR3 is TGCGCCAGCAGCCCGGGGCGTGAGCAGTTCTTC. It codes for CASSPGREQFF.

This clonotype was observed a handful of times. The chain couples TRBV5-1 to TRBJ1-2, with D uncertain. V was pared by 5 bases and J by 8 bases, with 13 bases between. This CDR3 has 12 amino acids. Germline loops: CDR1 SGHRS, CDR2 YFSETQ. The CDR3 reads CASSGDLRGYTF. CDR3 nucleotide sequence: TGCGCCAGCAGTGGAGACTTACGAGGCTACACCTTC. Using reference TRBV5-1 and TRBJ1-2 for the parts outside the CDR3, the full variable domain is KAGVTQTPRYLIKTRGQQVTLSCSPISGHRSVSWYQQTPGQGLQFLFEYFSETQRNKGNFPGRFSGRQFSNSRSEMNVSTLELGDSALYLCASSGDLRGYTFGSGTRLTVV.

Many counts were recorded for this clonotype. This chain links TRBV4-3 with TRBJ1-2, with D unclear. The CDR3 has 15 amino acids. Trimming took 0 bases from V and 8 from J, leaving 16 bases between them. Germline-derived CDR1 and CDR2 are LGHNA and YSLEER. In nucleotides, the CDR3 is TGCGCCAGCAGCCAAGATAGTGAAGGGATGCGGGGCTACACCTTC. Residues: CASSQDSEGMRGYTF.